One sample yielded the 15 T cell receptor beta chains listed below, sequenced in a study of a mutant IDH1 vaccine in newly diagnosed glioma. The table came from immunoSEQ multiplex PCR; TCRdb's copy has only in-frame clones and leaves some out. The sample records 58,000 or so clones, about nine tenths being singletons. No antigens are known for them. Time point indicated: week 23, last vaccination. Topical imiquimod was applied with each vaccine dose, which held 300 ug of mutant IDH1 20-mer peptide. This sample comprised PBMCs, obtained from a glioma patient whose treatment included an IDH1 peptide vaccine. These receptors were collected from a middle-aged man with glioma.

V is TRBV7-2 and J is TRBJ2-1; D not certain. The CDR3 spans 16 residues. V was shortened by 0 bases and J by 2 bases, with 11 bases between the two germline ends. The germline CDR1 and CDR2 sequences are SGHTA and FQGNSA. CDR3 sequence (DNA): TGTGCCAGCAGCTTAGCGGTCTCTATTCCCTACAATGAGCAGTTCTTC. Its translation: CASSLAVSIPYNEQFF.

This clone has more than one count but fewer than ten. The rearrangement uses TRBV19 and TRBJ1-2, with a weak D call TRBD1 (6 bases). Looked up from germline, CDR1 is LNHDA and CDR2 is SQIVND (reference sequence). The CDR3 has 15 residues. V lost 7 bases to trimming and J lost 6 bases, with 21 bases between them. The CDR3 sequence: CASTPDGGGFNGYTF. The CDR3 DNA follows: TGTGCCAGTACTCCGGACGGAGGGGGATTCAATGGCTACACCTTC. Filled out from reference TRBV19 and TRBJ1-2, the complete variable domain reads DGGITQSPKYLFRKEGQNVTLSCEQNLNHDAMYWYRQDPGQGLRLIYYSQIVNDFQKGDIAEGYSVSREKKESFPLTVTSAQKNPTAFYLCASTPDGGGFNGYTFGSGTRLTVV.

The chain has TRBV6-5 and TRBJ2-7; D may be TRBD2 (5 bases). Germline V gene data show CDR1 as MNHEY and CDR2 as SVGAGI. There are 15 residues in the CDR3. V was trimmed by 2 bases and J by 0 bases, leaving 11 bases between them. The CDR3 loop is CASSYVKEASYEQYF. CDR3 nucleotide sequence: TGTGCCAGCAGTTACGTGAAGGAGGCCTCCTACGAGCAGTACTTC.

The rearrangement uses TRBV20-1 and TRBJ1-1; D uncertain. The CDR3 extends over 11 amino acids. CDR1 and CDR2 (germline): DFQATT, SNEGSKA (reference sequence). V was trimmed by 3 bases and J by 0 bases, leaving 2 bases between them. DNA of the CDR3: TGCAGTGCTAGGGTGAACACTGAAGCTTTCTTT. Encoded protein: CSARVNTEAFF.

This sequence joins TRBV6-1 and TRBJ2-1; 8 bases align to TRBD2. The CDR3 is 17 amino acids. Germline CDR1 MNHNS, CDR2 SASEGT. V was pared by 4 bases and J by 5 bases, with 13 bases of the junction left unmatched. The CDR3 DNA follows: TGTGCCAGCAGTGGCCGAGTTGGGACTAGACTTAACAATGAGCAGTTCTTC. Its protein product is CASSGRVGTRLNNEQFF.

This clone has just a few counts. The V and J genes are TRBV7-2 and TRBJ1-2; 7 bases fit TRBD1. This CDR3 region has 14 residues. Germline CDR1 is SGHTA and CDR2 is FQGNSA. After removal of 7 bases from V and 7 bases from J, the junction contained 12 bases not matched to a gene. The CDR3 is CASKRDRVTSGYTF. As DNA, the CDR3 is TGTGCCAGCAAACGAGACAGGGTGACGTCTGGCTACACCTTC.

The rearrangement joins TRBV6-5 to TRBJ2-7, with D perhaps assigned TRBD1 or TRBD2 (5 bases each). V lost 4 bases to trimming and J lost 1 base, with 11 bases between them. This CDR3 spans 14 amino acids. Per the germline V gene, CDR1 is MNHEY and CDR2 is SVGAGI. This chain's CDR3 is CASSFGAQSYEQYF. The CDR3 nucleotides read TGTGCCAGCAGTTTCGGGGCCCAATCCTACGAGCAGTACTTC.

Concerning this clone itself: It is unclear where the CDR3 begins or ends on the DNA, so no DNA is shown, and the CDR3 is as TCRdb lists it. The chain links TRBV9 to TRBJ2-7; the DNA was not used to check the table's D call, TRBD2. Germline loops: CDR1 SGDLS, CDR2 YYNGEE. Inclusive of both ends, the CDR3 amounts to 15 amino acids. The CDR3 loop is CASSVGRGTSGSLYF.

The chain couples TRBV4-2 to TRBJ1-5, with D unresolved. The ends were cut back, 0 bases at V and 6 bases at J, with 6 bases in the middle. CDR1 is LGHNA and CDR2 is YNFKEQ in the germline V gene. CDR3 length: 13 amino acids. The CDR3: CASSQEYSQPQHF. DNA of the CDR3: TGTGCCAGCAGCCAAGAGTATAGTCAGCCCCAGCATTTT.

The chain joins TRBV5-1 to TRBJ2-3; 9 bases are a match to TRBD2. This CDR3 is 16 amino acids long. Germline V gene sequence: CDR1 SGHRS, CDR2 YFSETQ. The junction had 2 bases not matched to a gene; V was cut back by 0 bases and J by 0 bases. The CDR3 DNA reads TGCGCCAGCAGCTTGGAGAGCGGGAGGAGCACAGATACGCAGTATTTT. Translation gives CASSLESGRSTDTQYF.

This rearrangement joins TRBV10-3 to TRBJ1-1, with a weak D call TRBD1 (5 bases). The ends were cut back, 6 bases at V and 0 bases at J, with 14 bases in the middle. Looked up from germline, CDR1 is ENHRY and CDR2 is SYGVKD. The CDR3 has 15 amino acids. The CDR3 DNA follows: TGTGCCATCAGCCAAACACAGGATCTGAACACTGAAGCTTTCTTT. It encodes CAISQTQDLNTEAFF.

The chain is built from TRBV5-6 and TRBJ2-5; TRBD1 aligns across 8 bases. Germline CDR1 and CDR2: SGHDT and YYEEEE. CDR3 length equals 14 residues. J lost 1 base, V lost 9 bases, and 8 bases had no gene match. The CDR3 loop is CATRRGQVQETQYF. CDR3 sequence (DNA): TGTGCCACTAGGAGGGGACAGGTCCAAGAGACCCAGTACTTC. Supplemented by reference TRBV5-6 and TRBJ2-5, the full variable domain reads DAGVTQSPTHLIKTRGQQVTLRCSPKSGHDTVSWYQQALGQGPQFIFQYYEEEERQRGNFPDRFSGHQFPNYSSELNVNALLLGDSALYLCATRRGQVQETQYFGPGTRLLVL.

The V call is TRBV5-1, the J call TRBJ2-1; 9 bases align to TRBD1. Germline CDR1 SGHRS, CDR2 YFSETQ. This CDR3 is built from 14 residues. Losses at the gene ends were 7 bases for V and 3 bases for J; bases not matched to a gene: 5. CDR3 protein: CASSGQGSYNEQFF. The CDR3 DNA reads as TGCGCCAGCTCCGGACAGGGGAGCTACAATGAGCAGTTCTTC.

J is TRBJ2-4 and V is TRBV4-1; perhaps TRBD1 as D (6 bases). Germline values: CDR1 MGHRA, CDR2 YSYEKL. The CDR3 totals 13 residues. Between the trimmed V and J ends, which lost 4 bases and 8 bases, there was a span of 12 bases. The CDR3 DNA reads TGCGCCAGCAGCCCGTCACAGGGAGACATTCAGTACTTC. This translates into CASSPSQGDIQYF.

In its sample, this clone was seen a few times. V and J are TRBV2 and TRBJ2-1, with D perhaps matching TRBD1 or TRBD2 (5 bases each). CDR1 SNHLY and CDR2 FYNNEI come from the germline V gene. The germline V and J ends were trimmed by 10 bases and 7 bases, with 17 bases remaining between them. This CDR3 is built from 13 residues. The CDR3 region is CATEGQAGNEQFF. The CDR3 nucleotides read TGTGCCACCGAGGGGCAGGCCGGTAATGAGCAGTTCTTC.